The 27 T cell receptor beta chains listed next were all sequenced from one sample in a study of blood T cell repertoires in COVID-19 (TCRdb year 2020). The library was built by means of the immunoSEQ multiplex PCR assay. In TCRdb, the immuneACCESS table is reduced to in-frame sequences with V and J assigned. These tables do not hold every clone; where another copy was compared, an unresolved V gene accounts for under half, and the others remain unexplained. Recorded for this sample are 130,000 to 150,000 clones; around four fifths of them occurred a single time. Together, the top ten hold 2.5% to 3% of the sample. The sequencing sample was made of peripheral blood. These receptor sequences come from a woman between 40 and 50 years old with active or convalescent COVID-19.

The chain joins TRBV7-9 to TRBJ1-4; no definite D call. Per the germline V gene, CDR1 is SEHNR and CDR2 is FQNEAQ (reference sequence). The V gene lost 6 bases and the J gene lost 4 bases, with 12 bases spanning the gap. This CDR3 spans 14 amino acids. The CDR3 reads CASRHGADNEKLFF. CDR3 nucleotides: TGTGCCAGCAGGCATGGAGCGGATAATGAAAAACTGTTTTTT.

The chain joins TRBV6-4 to TRBJ2-1; TRBD2 aligns across 9 bases. Trimming took 4 bases from V and 3 from J; bases not matched to a gene: 7. Germline loops: CDR1 MRHNA, CDR2 SNTAGT. This CDR3 is 16 amino acids long. CDR3 loop: CASSGGSGSGYNEQFF. The CDR3 bases are TGTGCCAGCAGTGGCGGTAGCGGGAGCGGCTACAATGAGCAGTTCTTC.

This clone was counted once. The CDR3 protein is CARSWPTGTQDPGANVLTF. The CDR3, as DNA: TGTGCCAGAAGCTGGCCGACAGGGACGCAGGACCCTGGGGCCAACGTCCTGACTTTC. This chain connects TRBV5-3 to TRBJ2-6, with 7 bases lining up with TRBD1. TRBV5-3 is annotated as an ORF whose role is uncertain. V lost 3 bases, J lost 2 bases, and 14 bases stayed unmatched. The length of the CDR3 is 19 residues.

This chain's CDR3 is CASSASGQAAYNEQFF. DNA for the CDR3: TGCGCCAGCAGCGCGAGCGGTCAGGCCGCCTACAATGAGCAGTTCTTC. The chain links TRBV5-1 to TRBJ2-1; tentatively, D is TRBD2 (5 bases). CDR3 length equals 16 residues. The V end lost 4 bases, the J end lost 2 bases, and 16 bases lay between the germline ends. Germline CDR1 reads SGHRS; CDR2 reads YFSETQ.

The chain has TRBV6-1 and TRBJ1-3; maybe TRBD1 (6 bases). In germline, CDR1 is MNHNS, CDR2 SASEGT. Trimming pared 0 bases from V and 0 bases from J, leaving 12 bases between. The CDR3 consists of 17 residues. CDR3 DNA sequence: TGTGCCAGCAGTGAAGCGACTGGGGGCCTCTCTGGAAACACCATATATTTT. Translation: CASSEATGGLSGNTIYF.

The chain is built from TRBV28 and TRBJ1-3; 9 bases fit TRBD1. This CDR3 contains 16 residues. J gave up 4 bases and V 5 bases, and 9 bases lay outside the gene matches. Per germline, CDR1 MDHEN and CDR2 SYDVKM. CDR3 region: CASSLTPGTGGNTIYF. CDR3 sequence (DNA): TGTGCCAGCAGTCTAACCCCCGGGACAGGGGGAAACACCATATATTTT.

The table lists this clone with a few counts. The chain links TRBV7-2 to TRBJ1-5; TRBD1 matches at 7 bases. Germline V gene data show CDR1 as SGHTA and CDR2 as FQGNSA. The CDR3 length is 14 residues. J was trimmed by 5 bases and V by 5 bases; bases with no gene match: 6. The CDR3 DNA reads TGTGCCAGCAGCCCGCGACAGGGATATCAGCCCCAGCATTTT. Amino acids: CASSPRQGYQPQHF.

This clone was seen a few times. This CDR3 reads CASRARVEYSYEQYF. As DNA, the CDR3 is TGTGCCAGCAGGGCCAGGGTGGAATACTCCTACGAGCAGTACTTC. The chain employs TRBV5-6 and TRBJ2-7; perhaps TRBD1 as D (5 bases). V lost 5 bases and J lost 0, with 15 bases in between. This CDR3 contains 15 residues. Germline CDR1 SGHDT, CDR2 YYEEEE.

The chain carries TRBV7-9 and TRBJ2-2; D perhaps matches TRBD1 (6 bases). This CDR3 spans 16 amino acids. In germline, CDR1 is SEHNR, CDR2 FQNEAQ (reference sequence). V gave up 5 bases and J gave up 0 bases, with 13 bases separating them. CDR3 sequence reads: CASSHQGFANTGELFF. DNA for the CDR3: TGTGCCAGCAGCCATCAGGGGTTTGCGAACACCGGGGAGCTGTTTTTT.

This chain uses TRBV29-1 with TRBJ1-2, with 7 nucleotides matching TRBD1. Unmatched junction bases numbered 9, after V lost 5 bases and J lost 0 bases. Germline CDR1 and CDR2: SQVTM and ANQGSEA. This CDR3 region has 15 residues. CDR3: CSVTTGFISNYGYTF. The CDR3 region has the DNA TGCAGCGTTACGACAGGGTTTATCTCTAACTATGGCTACACCTTC. The whole variable domain, filled in from reference TRBV29-1 and TRBJ1-2, reads SAVISQKPSRDICQRGTSLTIQCQVDSQVTMMFWYRQQPGQSLTLIATANQGSEATYESGFVIDKFPISRPNLTFSTLTVSNMSPEDSSIYLCSVTTGFISNYGYTFGSGTRLTVV.

This rearrangement joins TRBV19 to TRBJ2-4, with 13 bases aligning to TRBD2. The CDR3 is 18 amino acids. CDR1 LNHDA and CDR2 SQIVND come from the germline V gene (reference sequence). The V segment lost 4 bases and the J segment 5 bases; nucleotides outside the gene matches: 11. The DNA for the CDR3 is TGTGCCAGTAGTAGGGGACTAGCGGGAATTGGGCCGGAAAACATTCAGTACTTC. This sequence encodes CASSRGLAGIGPENIQYF. The full variable domain, completed using reference TRBV19 and TRBJ2-4, is DGGITQSPKYLFRKEGQNVTLSCEQNLNHDAMYWYRQDPGQGLRLIYYSQIVNDFQKGDIAEGYSVSREKKESFPLTVTSAQKNPTAFYLCASSRGLAGIGPENIQYFGAGTRLSVL.

The gene calls are TRBV28 and TRBJ1-4, with D hard to call. This CDR3 region has 14 residues. V dropped 6 bases and J dropped 7 bases, with 15 bases sitting between them. Germline assignment: CDR1 MDHEN and CDR2 SYDVKM. CDR3 sequence (DNA): TGTGCCAGCAGCTCGACACCCCAGATTGAAAAACTGTTTTTT. This translates into CASSSTPQIEKLFF.

The chain has TRBV3-1 (or the pseudogene TRBV3-2) and TRBJ2-1; tentatively, D is TRBD2 (6 bases). This CDR3 is built from 12 residues. CDR1 and CDR2 from the germline V gene are LGHDT and YNNKEL (reference sequence). V gave up 2 bases and J gave up 8 bases, with 7 bases separating them. The DNA for the CDR3 is TGTGCCAGCAGCCAAACGGGGGATGAGCAGTTCTTC. Its translation: CASSQTGDEQFF.

The chain is built from TRBV15 and TRBJ1-2, with D perhaps TRBD1 (5 bases). This CDR3 is built from 15 residues. Germline CDR1 reads LNHNV; CDR2 reads YYDKDF (reference sequence). V was cut by 0 bases and J by 6 bases, with 14 bases left in between. The CDR3 here is CATSRDPGASDGYTF. DNA for the CDR3: TGTGCCACCAGCAGAGACCCTGGGGCCTCCGATGGCTACACCTTC.

This chain joins TRBV6-2 or TRBV6-3 and TRBJ2-3; no firm D call. Germline CDR1 is MNHEY and CDR2 is SVGEGT. Trimming pared 5 bases from V and 0 bases from J, leaving 9 bases between. The CDR3 sequence is 14 residues long. The CDR3 spells CASSPPTSTDTQYF. The CDR3 DNA reads as TGTGCCAGCAGTCCCCCGACTAGCACAGATACGCAGTATTTT.

This clone appeared a few times. The DNA for the CDR3 is TGCGCCAGCAGCTGGGCCGGACAGACAACTAATGAAAAACTGTTTTTT. Its translation: CASSWAGQTTNEKLFF. The chain couples TRBV5-1 to TRBJ1-4; weak D call: TRBD1 (6 bases). The germline V and J ends were trimmed by 3 bases and 0 bases, with 12 bases remaining between them. Per the germline V gene, CDR1 is SGHRS and CDR2 is YFSETQ. The CDR3 has 16 residues.

In nucleotides, the CDR3 is TGCGCAATACGATCGGGACTAGGAGGGACCTACGAGCAGTACTTC. It encodes CAIRSGLGGTYEQYF. The rearrangement joins TRBV10-2 to TRBJ2-7; 8 positions agree with TRBD2. This CDR3 has 15 residues. In germline, CDR1 is WSHSY, CDR2 SAAADI.

The chain employs TRBV19 and TRBJ1-1; no clear D. The V gene lost 10 bases and the J gene lost 0 bases, with 12 bases spanning the gap. Germline V gene sequence: CDR1 LNHDA, CDR2 SQIVND (reference sequence). The CDR3 runs 13 residues. CDR3 DNA: TGTGCCACGAGGTACCGCCTGAACACTGAAGCTTTCTTT. Translated, it gives CATRYRLNTEAFF.

The V and J genes are TRBV10-2 and TRBJ1-1; TRBD1 matches at 9 bases. The trim removed 4 bases at V and 3 bases at J, leaving 3 bases unmatched. Germline V gene sequence: CDR1 WSHSY, CDR2 SAAADI. The CDR3 totals 14 residues. The DNA of the CDR3 is TGCGCCAGCAGTGGTAACAGGGGGCACACTGAAGCTTTCTTT. Translation gives CASSGNRGHTEAFF.

The J gene is TRBJ2-1, the V gene TRBV19; the match to TRBD1 covers 11 bases. The CDR3 contains 14 residues. V shed 5 bases and J 4 bases; nucleotides not matched to a gene: 1. CDR1 is LNHDA and CDR2 is SQIVND in the germline V gene (reference sequence). The CDR3 nucleotides read TGTGCCAGTAGTGGGGACAGGGGGTACAATGAGCAGTTCTTC. Translating it yields CASSGDRGYNEQFF. The full variable domain, its missing parts supplied by reference TRBV19 and TRBJ2-1, is DGGITQSPKYLFRKEGQNVTLSCEQNLNHDAMYWYRQDPGQGLRLIYYSQIVNDFQKGDIAEGYSVSREKKESFPLTVTSAQKNPTAFYLCASSGDRGYNEQFFGPGTRLTVL.

This clone was observed a few times. The CDR3 region is CASSHRGGKDTQYF. DNA of the CDR3: TGTGCCAGCAGCCACCGGGGGGGCAAAGATACGCAGTATTTT. The J gene is TRBJ2-3, the V gene TRBV3-1 (or the pseudogene TRBV3-2), with 8 bases matching TRBD2. CDR1 and CDR2 from the germline V gene are LGHDT and YNNKEL (reference sequence). The CDR3 has 14 amino acids. V gave up 3 bases and J gave up 5 bases; unmatched junction bases: 4.

This clone has just one count. This chain uses TRBV5-1 with TRBJ1-6, with 9 bases lining up with TRBD1. CDR1 SGHRS and CDR2 YFSETQ come from the germline V gene. After removal of 2 bases from V and 7 bases from J, the junction contained 7 bases not matched to a gene. The CDR3 is 16 amino acids. The CDR3 loop reads CASSLRVQGANSPLHF. The CDR3 DNA follows: TGCGCCAGCAGCTTAAGAGTACAGGGGGCGAATTCACCCCTCCACTTT.

A single count supports this clone. The V gene is TRBV7-2, the J gene TRBJ1-5; 7 positions match TRBD1. Trimming took 5 bases from V and 0 from J; bases not matched to a gene: 7. The CDR3 has 16 amino acids. Germline CDR1 is SGHTA and CDR2 is FQGNSA. CDR3: CASSPGQPYSNQPQHF. Written as DNA, the CDR3 is TGTGCCAGCAGCCCGGGACAGCCATATAGCAATCAGCCCCAGCATTTT. The full variable domain, completed using reference TRBV7-2 and TRBJ1-5, is GAGVSQSPSNKVTEKGKDVELRCDPISGHTALYWYRQSLGQGLEFLIYFQGNSAPDKSGLPSDRFSAERTGGSVSTLTIQRTQQEDSAVYLCASSPGQPYSNQPQHFGDGTRLSIL.

The chain uses TRBV6-5 and TRBJ2-7; D unresolved. Germline V gene lookup returns CDR1 MNHEY and CDR2 SVGAGI. V was trimmed by 8 bases and J by 2 bases, leaving 10 bases between them. The CDR3 consists of 12 residues. The CDR3 nucleotides are TGTGCCAGCCATGAGGATCCCTACGAGCAGTACTTC. The encoded protein is CASHEDPYEQYF.

V usage is TRBV28 and J usage is TRBJ1-3; possibly TRBD1 for D (5 bases). V lost 10 bases, J lost 4 bases, and 20 bases lay in between. The CDR3 spans 15 residues. Germline CDR1 reads MDHEN; CDR2 reads SYDVKM. CDR3 protein: CAIVSRRGPGNTIYF. CDR3 sequence (DNA): TGTGCCATAGTGAGTCGGAGGGGACCAGGAAACACCATATATTTT.

The V gene is TRBV5-5, the J gene TRBJ1-3, with TRBD1 as a possible D gene (5 bases). The ends were cut back, 0 bases at V and 1 base at J, with 14 bases in the middle. CDR1 and CDR2 from the germline V gene are SGHKS and YYEKEE (reference sequence). CDR3 length: 17 residues. As DNA, the CDR3 is TGTGCCAGCAGCTTGGAAGCACCAGGGTTTTCTGGAAACACCATATATTTT. Its translation: CASSLEAPGFSGNTIYF.

This clone came up many times. The chain combines TRBV2 with TRBJ1-2; D ambiguous. This CDR3 region has 18 residues. The germline V gene encodes CDR1 SNHLY and CDR2 FYNNEI. Between the trimmed V and J ends, which lost 6 bases and 5 bases, there was a span of 28 bases. The CDR3 bases are TGTGCCAGCAGAGCGGGCCGGGAGAGAGGCCCTGACCGATATGGCTACACCTTC. Translation: CASRAGRERGPDRYGYTF.